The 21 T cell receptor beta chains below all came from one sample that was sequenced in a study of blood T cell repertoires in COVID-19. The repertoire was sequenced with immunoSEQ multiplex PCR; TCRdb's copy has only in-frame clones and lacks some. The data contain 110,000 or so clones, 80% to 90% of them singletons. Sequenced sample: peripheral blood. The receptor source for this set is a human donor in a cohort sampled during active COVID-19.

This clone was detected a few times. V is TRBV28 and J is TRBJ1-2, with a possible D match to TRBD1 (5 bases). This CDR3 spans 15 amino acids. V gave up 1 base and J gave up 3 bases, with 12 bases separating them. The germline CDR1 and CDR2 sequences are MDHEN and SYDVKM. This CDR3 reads CASSLSATGDYGYTF. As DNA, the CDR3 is TGTGCCAGCAGTTTATCGGCAACAGGAGACTATGGCTACACCTTC.

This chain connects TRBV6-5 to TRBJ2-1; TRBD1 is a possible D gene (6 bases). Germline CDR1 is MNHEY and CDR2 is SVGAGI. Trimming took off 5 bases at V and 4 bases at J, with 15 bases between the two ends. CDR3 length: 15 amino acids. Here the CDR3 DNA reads TGTGCCAGCAGTCGAGGGCAAGGGGGTTACAATGAGCAGTTCTTC. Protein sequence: CASSRGQGGYNEQFF.

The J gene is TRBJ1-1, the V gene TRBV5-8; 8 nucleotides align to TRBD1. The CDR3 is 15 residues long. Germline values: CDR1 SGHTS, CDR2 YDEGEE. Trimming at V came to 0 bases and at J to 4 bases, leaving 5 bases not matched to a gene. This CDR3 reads CASSLGTGTGTEAFF. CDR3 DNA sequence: TGTGCCAGCAGCTTGGGGACAGGGACGGGCACTGAAGCTTTCTTT. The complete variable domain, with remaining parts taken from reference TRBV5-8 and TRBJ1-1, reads EAGVTQSPTHLIKTRGQQATLRCSPISGHTSVYWYQQALGLGLQFLLWYDEGEERNRGNFPPRFSGRQFPNYSSELNVNALELEDSALYLCASSLGTGTGTEAFFGQGTRLTVV.

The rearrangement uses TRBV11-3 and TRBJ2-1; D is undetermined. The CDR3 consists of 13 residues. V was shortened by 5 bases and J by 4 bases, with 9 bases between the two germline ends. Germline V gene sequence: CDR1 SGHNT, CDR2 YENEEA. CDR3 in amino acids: CASSLERYNEQFF. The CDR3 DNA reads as TGTGCCAGCAGCCTCGAGAGGTACAATGAGCAGTTCTTC. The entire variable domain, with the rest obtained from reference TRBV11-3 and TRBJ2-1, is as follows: EAGVVQSPRYKIIEKKQPVAFWCNPISGHNTLYWYLQNLGQGPELLIRYENEEAVDDSQLPKDRFSAERLKGVDSTLKIQPAELGDSAVYLCASSLERYNEQFFGPGTRLTVL.

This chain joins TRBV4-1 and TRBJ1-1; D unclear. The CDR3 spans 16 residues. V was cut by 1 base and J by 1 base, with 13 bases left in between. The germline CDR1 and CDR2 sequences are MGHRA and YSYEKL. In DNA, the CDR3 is TGCGCCAGCAGCCAAGTTGTGGGAGGTAGGAACACTGAAGCTTTCTTT. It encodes CASSQVVGGRNTEAFF.

The CDR3 region is CAWSGHSHEQFF. The CDR3 DNA sequence: TGTGCCTGGAGTGGTCACAGCCATGAGCAGTTCTTC. The chain is built from TRBV30 and TRBJ2-1; D remains ambiguous. Trimming shortened V by 1 base and J by 8 bases, and 9 bases separated the two germline ends. Germline assignment: CDR1 GTSNPN and CDR2 SVGIG (reference sequence). This CDR3 spans 12 amino acids. Combining the CDR3 with reference TRBV30 and TRBJ2-1 gives the whole variable domain SQTIHQWPATLVQPVGSPLSLECTVEGTSNPNLYWYRQAAGRGLQLLFYSVGIGQISSEVPQNLSASRPQDRQFILSSKKLLLSDSGFYLCAWSGHSHEQFFGPGTRLTVL.

The CDR3 sequence: CASSLVQVPSGNTIYF. In DNA form, the CDR3 reads TGTGCCAGCAGCTTAGTTCAGGTGCCATCTGGAAACACCATATATTTT. The V call is TRBV7-8, the J call TRBJ1-3; no clear D. V shed 1 base and J shed 1 base, with 11 bases lying between them. Germline V gene sequence: CDR1 SGHVS, CDR2 FQNEAQ. CDR3 length: 16 amino acids.

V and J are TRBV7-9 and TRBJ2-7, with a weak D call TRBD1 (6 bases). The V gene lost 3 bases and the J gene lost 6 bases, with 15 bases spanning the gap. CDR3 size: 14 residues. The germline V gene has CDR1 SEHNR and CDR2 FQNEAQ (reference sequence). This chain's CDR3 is CASSFDGTSLEQYF. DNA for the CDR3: TGTGCCAGCAGCTTCGACGGGACATCCCTCGAGCAGTACTTC.

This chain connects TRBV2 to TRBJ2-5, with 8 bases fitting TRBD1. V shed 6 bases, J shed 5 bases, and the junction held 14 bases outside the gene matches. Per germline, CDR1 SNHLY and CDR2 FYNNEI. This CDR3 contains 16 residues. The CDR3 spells CASSRGRQGPRETQYF. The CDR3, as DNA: TGTGCCAGCAGCCGTGGGAGACAGGGGCCCCGGGAGACCCAGTACTTC.

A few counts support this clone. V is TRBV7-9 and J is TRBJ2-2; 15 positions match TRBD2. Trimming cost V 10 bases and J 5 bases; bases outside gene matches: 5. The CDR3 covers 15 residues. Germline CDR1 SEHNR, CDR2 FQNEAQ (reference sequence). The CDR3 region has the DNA TGTGCCACCTCGGGACTAGCGGGAGGTACCGGGGAGCTGTTTTTT. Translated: CATSGLAGGTGELFF.

As DNA, the CDR3 is TGTGCCAGCAGCCCCCGACAGGGGGCGGGGGAGCAGTACTTC. It translates to CASSPRQGAGEQYF. This rearrangement joins TRBV7-9 to TRBJ2-7, with 10 bases identical to TRBD1. J gave up 7 bases and V 5 bases, and 8 bases lay outside the gene matches. The CDR3 runs 14 residues. Germline V gives CDR1 SEHNR, CDR2 FQNEAQ (reference sequence).

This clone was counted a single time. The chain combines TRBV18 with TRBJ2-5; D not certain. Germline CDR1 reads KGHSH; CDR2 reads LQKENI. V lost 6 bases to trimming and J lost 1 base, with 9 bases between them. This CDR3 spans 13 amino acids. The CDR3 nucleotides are TGTGCCAGCTCCGACATATTCCAAGAGACCCAGTACTTC. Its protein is CASSDIFQETQYF. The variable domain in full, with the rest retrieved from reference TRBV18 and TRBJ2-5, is NAGVMQNPRHLVRRRGQEARLRCSPMKGHSHVYWYRQLPEEGLKFMVYLQKENIIDESGMPKERFSAEFPKEGPSILRIQQVVRGDSAAYFCASSDIFQETQYFGPGTRLLVL.

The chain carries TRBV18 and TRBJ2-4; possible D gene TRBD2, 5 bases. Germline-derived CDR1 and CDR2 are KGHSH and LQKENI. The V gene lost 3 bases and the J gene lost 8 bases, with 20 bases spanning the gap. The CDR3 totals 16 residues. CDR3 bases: TGTGCCAGCTCACCGGCAGCGGTATCCCTGCCCCACATTCAGTACTTC. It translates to CASSPAAVSLPHIQYF.

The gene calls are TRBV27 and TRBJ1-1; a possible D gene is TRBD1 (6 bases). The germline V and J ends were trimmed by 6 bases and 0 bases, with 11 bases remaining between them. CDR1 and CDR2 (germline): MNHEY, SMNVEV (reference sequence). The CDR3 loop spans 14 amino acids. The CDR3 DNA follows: TGTGCCAGCAGCAGGACAGCTATGAACACTGAAGCTTTCTTT. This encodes CASSRTAMNTEAFF.

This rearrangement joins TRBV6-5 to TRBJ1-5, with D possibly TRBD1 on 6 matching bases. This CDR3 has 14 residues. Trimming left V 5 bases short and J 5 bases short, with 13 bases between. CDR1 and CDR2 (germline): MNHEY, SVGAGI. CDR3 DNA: TGTGCCAGCAGTCCAGACAGGCAATATCAGCCCCAGCATTTT. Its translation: CASSPDRQYQPQHF.

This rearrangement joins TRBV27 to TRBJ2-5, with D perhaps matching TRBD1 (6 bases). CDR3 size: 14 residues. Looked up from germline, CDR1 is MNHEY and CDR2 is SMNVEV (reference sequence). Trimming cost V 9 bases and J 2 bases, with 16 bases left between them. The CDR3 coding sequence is TGTGCCAGTCGAGAAGGGGGTTCACAAGAGACCCAGTACTTC. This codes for CASREGGSQETQYF.

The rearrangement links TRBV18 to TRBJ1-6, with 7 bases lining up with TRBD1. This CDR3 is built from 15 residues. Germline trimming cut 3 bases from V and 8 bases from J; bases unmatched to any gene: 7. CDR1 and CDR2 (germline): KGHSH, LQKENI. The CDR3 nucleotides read TGTGCCAGCTCACCGATAGGGGGCATGGATTCACCCCTCCACTTT. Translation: CASSPIGGMDSPLHF.

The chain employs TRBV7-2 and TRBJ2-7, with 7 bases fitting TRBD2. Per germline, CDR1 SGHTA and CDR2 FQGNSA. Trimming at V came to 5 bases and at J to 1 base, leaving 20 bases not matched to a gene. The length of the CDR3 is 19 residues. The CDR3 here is CASSPGTTLLGIKSYEQYF. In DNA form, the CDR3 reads TGTGCCAGCAGCCCCGGGACTACCTTGCTGGGAATCAAGTCCTACGAGCAGTACTTC.

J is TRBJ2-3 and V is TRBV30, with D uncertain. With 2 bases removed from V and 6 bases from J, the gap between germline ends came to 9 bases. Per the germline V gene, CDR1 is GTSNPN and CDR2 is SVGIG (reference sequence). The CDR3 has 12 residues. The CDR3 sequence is CAWSRIQDTQYF. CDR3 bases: TGTGCCTGGAGTCGTATACAGGATACGCAGTATTTT.

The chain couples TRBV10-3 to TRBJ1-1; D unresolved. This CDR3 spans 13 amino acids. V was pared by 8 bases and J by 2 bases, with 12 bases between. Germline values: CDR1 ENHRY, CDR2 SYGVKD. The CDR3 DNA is TGTGCCATCTCTCAGGATTTTAACACTGAAGCTTTCTTT. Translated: CAISQDFNTEAFF.

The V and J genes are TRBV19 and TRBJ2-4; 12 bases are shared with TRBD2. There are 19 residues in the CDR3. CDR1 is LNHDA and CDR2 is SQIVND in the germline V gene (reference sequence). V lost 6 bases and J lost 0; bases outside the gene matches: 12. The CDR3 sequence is CASSNPLAGGLLAKNIQYF. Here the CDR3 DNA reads TGTGCCAGTAGCAACCCCCTAGCGGGGGGGCTACTAGCCAAAAACATTCAGTACTTC. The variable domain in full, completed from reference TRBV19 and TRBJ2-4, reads DGGITQSPKYLFRKEGQNVTLSCEQNLNHDAMYWYRQDPGQGLRLIYYSQIVNDFQKGDIAEGYSVSREKKESFPLTVTSAQKNPTAFYLCASSNPLAGGLLAKNIQYFGAGTRLSVL.